This TCR beta chain was sequenced in a study of T cells in Graves' hyperthyroidism and ophthalmopathy. Germline V CDR1 and CDR2: SGHKS, YYEKEE (reference sequence). The CDR3 extends over 16 amino acids. The V end was cut by 0 bases, the J end by 4 bases, with 14 bases between. From RNA transcripts, TCR beta CDR3 regions were amplified. The TCR CDR3 first-round RT-PCR relied on the HTBI primer set. TCRdb itself ran the multiplex PCR reads through MiXCR, one entry per CDR3 protein. Among approximately 590,000 distinct CDR3 sequences listed, approximately 14% were seen once. Source material: blood. The sequence was collected from a young woman with Graves' hyperthyroidism. The chain employs TRBV5-5 and TRBJ2-1; D perhaps matches TRBD2 (7 bases). The CDR3, as DNA: TGTGCCAGCAGCTTGGTCCTCGGGGGGCCTTACAATGAGCAGTTCTTC. Protein product: CASSLVLGGPYNEQFF.